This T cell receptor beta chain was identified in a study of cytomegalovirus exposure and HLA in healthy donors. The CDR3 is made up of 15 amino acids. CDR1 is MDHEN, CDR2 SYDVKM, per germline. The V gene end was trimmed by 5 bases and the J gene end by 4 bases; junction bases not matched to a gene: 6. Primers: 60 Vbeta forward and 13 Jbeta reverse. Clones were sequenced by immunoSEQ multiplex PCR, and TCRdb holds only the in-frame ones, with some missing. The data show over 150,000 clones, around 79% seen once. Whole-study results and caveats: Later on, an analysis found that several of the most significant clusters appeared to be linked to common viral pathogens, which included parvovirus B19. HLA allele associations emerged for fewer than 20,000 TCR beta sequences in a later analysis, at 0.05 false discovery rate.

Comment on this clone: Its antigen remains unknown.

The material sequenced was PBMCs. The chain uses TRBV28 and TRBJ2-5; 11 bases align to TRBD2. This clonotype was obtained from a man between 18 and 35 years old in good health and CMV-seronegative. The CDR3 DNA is TGTGCCAGCAGTCCACTAGCGGGGGATAGAGAGACCCAGTACTTC. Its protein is CASSPLAGDRETQYF.